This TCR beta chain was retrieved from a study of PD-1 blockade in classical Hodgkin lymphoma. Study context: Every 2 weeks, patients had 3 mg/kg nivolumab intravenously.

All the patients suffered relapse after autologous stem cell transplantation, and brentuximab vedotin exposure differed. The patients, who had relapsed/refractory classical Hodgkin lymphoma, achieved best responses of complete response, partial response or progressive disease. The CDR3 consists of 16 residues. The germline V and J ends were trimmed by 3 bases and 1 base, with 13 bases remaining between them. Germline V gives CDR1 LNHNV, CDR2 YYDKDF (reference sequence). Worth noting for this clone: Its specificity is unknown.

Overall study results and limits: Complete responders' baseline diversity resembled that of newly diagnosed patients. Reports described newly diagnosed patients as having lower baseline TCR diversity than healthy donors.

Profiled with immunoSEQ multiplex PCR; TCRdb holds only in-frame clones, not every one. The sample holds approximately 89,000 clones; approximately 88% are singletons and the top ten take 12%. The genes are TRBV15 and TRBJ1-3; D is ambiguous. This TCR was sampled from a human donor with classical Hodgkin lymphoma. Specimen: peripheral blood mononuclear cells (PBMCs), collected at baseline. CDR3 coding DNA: TGTGCCACCAGCAGGGATATAGACCCTTCTGGAAACACCATATATTTT. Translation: CATSRDIDPSGNTIYF.